This T cell receptor beta chain is from a study of cytomegalovirus exposure and HLA in healthy donors. General observations from the study: In an earlier analysis, in some 600 donors, most V segments appeared productive either ~87% or ~30% of the time. 87-base-pair reads could not separate some V segments, including TRBV6-2 and TRBV6-3.

J was trimmed by 0 bases and V by 0 bases; bases with no gene match: 8. Germline V gives CDR1 SGHNT, CDR2 YYREEE (reference sequence). The CDR3 has 19 amino acids. With respect to this clone: Its specificity is unknown.

The PCR had 60 Vbeta and 13 Jbeta primers. Assay: immunoSEQ multiplex PCR; the TCRdb copy retains only in-frame clones and omits some. In the table there are under 200,000 clones, approximately 82% of which are singletons. At collection, donors were nominally healthy, but unrecorded immune exposures were probable. The V gene is TRBV5-4, the J gene TRBJ2-2; 10 nucleotides align to TRBD2. The sequence was obtained from a male donor in good health and CMV-seronegative. What was sequenced was PBMCs. The CDR3 region has the DNA TGTGCCAGCAGCTTGGCCCTAGCGGGAGTCGCGACGAACACCGGGGAGCTGTTTTTT. It encodes CASSLALAGVATNTGELFF.